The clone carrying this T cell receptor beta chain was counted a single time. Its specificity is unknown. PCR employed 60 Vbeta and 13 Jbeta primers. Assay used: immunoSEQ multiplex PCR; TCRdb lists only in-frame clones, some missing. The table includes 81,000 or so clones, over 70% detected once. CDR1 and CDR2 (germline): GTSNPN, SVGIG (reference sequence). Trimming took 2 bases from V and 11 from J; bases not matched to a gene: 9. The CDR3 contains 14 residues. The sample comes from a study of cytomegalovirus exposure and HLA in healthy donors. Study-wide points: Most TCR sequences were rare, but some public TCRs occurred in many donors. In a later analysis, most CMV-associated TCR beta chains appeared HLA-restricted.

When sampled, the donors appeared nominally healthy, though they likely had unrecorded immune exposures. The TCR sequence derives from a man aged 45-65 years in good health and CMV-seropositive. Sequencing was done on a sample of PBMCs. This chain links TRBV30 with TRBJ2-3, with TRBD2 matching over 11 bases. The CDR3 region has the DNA TGTGCCTGGAGTTCACTAGCGGGGGCTAGGGGGCAGTATTTT. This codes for CAWSSLAGARGQYF.